Each of the 24 T cell receptor beta chains below was sequenced from the same sample in a study of CXCR3-negative and CXCR3-positive naive CD8 T cells (dated by TCRdb to the late 2010s). The sequencer was a NextSeq 550. The Human TCR Profiling Kit (MiLaboratory) was used to prepare UMI-labeled 5' RACE TRB cDNA libraries. The reads, reprocessed by TCRdb, yield one row per CDR3 protein sequence and no DNA. This sample's table lists over 100,000 distinct CDR3 sequences. The ten top clones hold 0.45% to 0.6% of the sample. The sample comprised naive CXCR3- CD8+ T cells from blood. The cell subset or site label corresponds to: CD45RO-CCR7+CD27+CD95- naive CD8+ T cells lacking CXCR3 (TNR3-). The receptors here all came from a human donor in good health. Some clones in this sample may be carry-over from other donors' samples.

The CDR3 loop reads CSATGIGTEAFF. The chain joins TRBV29-1 to TRBJ1-1; the D gene TCRdb calls, TRBD1, cannot be checked with no DNA. This CDR3 has 12 amino acids. Germline V lookup: CDR1 SQVTM, CDR2 ANQGSEA.

The chain combines TRBV5-5 with TRBJ2-7. The germline CDR1 and CDR2 sequences are SGHKS and YYEKEE (reference sequence). The length of the CDR3 is 13 residues. The CDR3 sequence is CASSLSQPYEQYF.

J is TRBJ2-7 and V is TRBV28. The CDR3 length is 15 residues. CDR1 and CDR2 from the germline V gene are MDHEN and SYDVKM. The chain's CDR3 is CASSLGYSSYYEQYF.

The chain has TRBV25-1 and TRBJ1-1; TCRdb's D call, TRBD1, is unchecked because there is no DNA. The CDR3 spans 13 residues. The germline CDR1 and CDR2 sequences are MGHDK and SYGVNS. CDR3 loop: CASVQGGKTEAFF. Full variable domain (missing parts from reference TRBV25-1 and TRBJ1-1): EADIYQTPRYLVIGTGKKITLECSQTMGHDKMYWYQQDPGMELHLIHYSYGVNSTEKGDLSSESTVSRIRTEHFPLTLESARPSHTSQYLCASVQGGKTEAFFGQGTRLTVV.

The rearrangement joins TRBV7-9 to TRBJ2-3; TCRdb picks TRBD2, but there is no DNA to check that call. CDR3 length: 19 residues. Germline V gene sequence: CDR1 SEHNR, CDR2 FQNEAQ (reference sequence). CDR3 sequence reads: CASSHPAGLADTVTDTQYF.

This chain connects TRBV5-1 to TRBJ2-1; TCRdb calls TRBD2, which cannot be checked without DNA. This CDR3 is built from 16 residues. CDR1 and CDR2 (germline): SGHRS, YFSETQ. CDR3 loop: CASSVHSGVPGNEQFF.

The chain uses TRBV5-1 and TRBJ2-3; the TCRdb call, TRBD1, lacks DNA for checking. CDR3 length: 13 amino acids. The germline gives CDR1 SGHRS, CDR2 YFSETQ. This chain's CDR3 is CASRIGITDTQYF.

V is TRBV5-1 and J is TRBJ1-4; TCRdb selects TRBD1, and the lack of DNA leaves this call unchecked. Germline lookup yields CDR1 SGHRS and CDR2 YFSETQ. The CDR3 consists of 12 residues. CDR3: CASTGTDLILFF.

J is TRBJ1-1 and V is TRBV7-6; TCRdb selects TRBD1, and the lack of DNA leaves this call unchecked. Germline CDR1 and CDR2: SGHVS and FNYEAQ. The CDR3 totals 15 residues. CDR3 protein: CASSLDPGGHTEAFF.

The chain uses TRBV6-1 and TRBJ2-3; the D call of TRBD2 rests on TCRdb alone, since no DNA is present to check it. CDR1 and CDR2 (germline): MNHNS, SASEGT. The CDR3 consists of 17 residues. CDR3 loop: CASSLGGYTDSTDTQYF.

The V gene is TRBV7-9, the J gene TRBJ2-2; no DNA is available, so the TRBD1 call from TCRdb remains unchecked. Germline assignment: CDR1 SEHNR and CDR2 FQNEAQ (reference sequence). The CDR3 runs 16 residues. CDR3 region: CASSFDRGGNTGELFF.

This rearrangement joins TRBV28 to TRBJ2-7; TCRdb gives TRBD1 as the D gene, but with no DNA this cannot be confirmed. Germline CDR1 MDHEN, CDR2 SYDVKM. CDR3 length: 15 residues. The CDR3 protein is CASSPTAGPAYEQYF.

V and J are TRBV3-1 and TRBJ2-2; TCRdb lists TRBD2, though no DNA is available to test this call. The CDR3 sequence is 16 residues long. Germline CDR1 and CDR2: LGHDT and YNNKEL (reference sequence). CDR3 region: CASTPGLLYRTGELFF. The entire variable domain, with the rest obtained from reference TRBV3-1 and TRBJ2-2, is as follows: DTAVSQTPKYLVTQMGNDKSIKCEQNLGHDTMYWYKQDSKKFLKIMFSYNNKELIINETVPNRFSPKSPDKAHLNLHINSLELGDSAVYFCASTPGLLYRTGELFFGEGSRLTVL.

The gene calls are TRBV4-2 and TRBJ2-7; TCRdb's assignment of TRBD1 cannot be checked, as there is no DNA. CDR3 length: 14 amino acids. Per the germline V gene, CDR1 is LGHNA and CDR2 is YNFKEQ. The CDR3 here is CASSPRGRGYEQYF.

The J gene is TRBJ2-7, the V gene TRBV7-3; TCRdb names TRBD1, which stays unverified in the absence of DNA. Germline CDR1 and CDR2: SGHTA and FQGTGA. The CDR3 contains 15 residues. The CDR3 reads CASSVGTGGPYEQYF.

The genes are TRBV2 and TRBJ2-7. CDR1 is SNHLY and CDR2 is FYNNEI in the germline V gene. CDR3 length: 17 residues. CDR3 sequence reads: CASSEAPERRSSYEQYF.

This chain links TRBV19 with TRBJ1-2. The CDR3 is 12 residues long. CDR1 and CDR2 from the germline V gene are LNHDA and SQIVND (reference sequence). CDR3: CASSMPNYGYTF.

The chain uses TRBV7-9 and TRBJ2-7; TCRdb selects TRBD1, and the lack of DNA leaves this call unchecked. The CDR3 runs to 13 residues. Germline CDR1 is SEHNR and CDR2 is FQNEAQ (reference sequence). CDR3 protein: CASSQTGSYEQYF.

V and J are TRBV5-5 and TRBJ2-1. This CDR3 comprises 13 residues. CDR1 is SGHKS, CDR2 YYEKEE, per germline (reference sequence). This CDR3 reads CASSLDVYNEQFF.

The chain carries TRBV6-5 and TRBJ2-5. The germline V gene encodes CDR1 MNHEY and CDR2 SVGAGI. The CDR3 length is 14 residues. This chain's CDR3 is CASSYGVESETQYF.

The V call is TRBV20-1, the J call TRBJ2-7. The CDR3 consists of 14 residues. The germline CDR1 and CDR2 sequences are DFQATT and SNEGSKA (reference sequence). CDR3 sequence: CSAKGPGSIHEQYF.

The rearrangement joins TRBV4-2 to TRBJ2-2; TCRdb picks TRBD2, but there is no DNA to check that call. Per the germline V gene, CDR1 is LGHNA and CDR2 is YNFKEQ. This CDR3 contains 20 residues. The CDR3 here is CASSQDPLAGGYRYTGELFF.

V is TRBV29-1 and J is TRBJ2-2; TCRdb's D gene call, TRBD1, goes unchecked for lack of DNA. The CDR3 contains 12 residues. Germline CDR1 and CDR2: SQVTM and ANQGSEA. CDR3 loop: CSVALGGPELFF.

V and J are TRBV11-2 and TRBJ2-7; the TCRdb call, TRBD2, lacks DNA for checking. Germline V gene data show CDR1 as SGHAT and CDR2 as FQNNGV. The CDR3 runs 14 residues. The CDR3 loop is CASSPRDSIYEQYF.